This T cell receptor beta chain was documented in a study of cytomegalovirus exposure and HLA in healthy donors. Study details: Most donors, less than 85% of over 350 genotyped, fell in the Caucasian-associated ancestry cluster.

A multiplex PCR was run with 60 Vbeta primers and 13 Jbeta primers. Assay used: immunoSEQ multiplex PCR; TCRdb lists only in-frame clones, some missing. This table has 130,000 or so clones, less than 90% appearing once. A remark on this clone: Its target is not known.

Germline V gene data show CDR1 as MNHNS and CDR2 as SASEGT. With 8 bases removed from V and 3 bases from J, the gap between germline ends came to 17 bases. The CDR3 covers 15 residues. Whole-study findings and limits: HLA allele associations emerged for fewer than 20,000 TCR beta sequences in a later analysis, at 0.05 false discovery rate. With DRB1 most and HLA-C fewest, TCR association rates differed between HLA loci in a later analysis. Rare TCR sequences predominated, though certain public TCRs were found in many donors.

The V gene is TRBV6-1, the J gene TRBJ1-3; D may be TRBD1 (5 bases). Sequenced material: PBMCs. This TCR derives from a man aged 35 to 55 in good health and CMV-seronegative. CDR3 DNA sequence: TGTGCCAGCTGTTTAGGGGACTTGTTTGGAAACACCATATATTTT. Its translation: CASCLGDLFGNTIYF.